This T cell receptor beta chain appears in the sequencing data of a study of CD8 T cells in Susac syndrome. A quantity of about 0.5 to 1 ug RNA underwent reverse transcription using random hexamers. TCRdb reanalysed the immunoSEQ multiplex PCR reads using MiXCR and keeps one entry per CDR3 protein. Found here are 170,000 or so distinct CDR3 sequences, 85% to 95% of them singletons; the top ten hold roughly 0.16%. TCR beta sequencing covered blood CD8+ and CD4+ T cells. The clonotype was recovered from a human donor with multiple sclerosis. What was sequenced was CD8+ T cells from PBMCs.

CDR3 nucleotide sequence: TGTGCCAGCAGGCCAGGGGGGGATTACGAGCAGTACTTC. Protein product: CASRPGGDYEQYF. This rearrangement joins TRBV27 to TRBJ2-7, with D possibly called TRBD1 or TRBD2 (7 bases each). CDR1 MNHEY and CDR2 SMNVEV come from the germline V gene (reference sequence). V was shortened by 6 bases and J by 4 bases, with 13 bases between the two germline ends. The CDR3 consists of 13 residues.